These T cell receptor beta chains were read from a single sample in a study of T cell responses to AZD1222 COVID-19 vaccine. The method was immunoSEQ multiplex PCR; TCRdb's version includes in-frame clones alone and lacks a portion of them. The data show under 200,000 clones, roughly nine tenths seen once. The sample was peripheral blood, taken 28 days after the second dose of the MenACWY control vaccine. The receptors come from an adult who received the MenACWY meningococcal vaccine as a control. CDR3s include the opening cysteine and the closing phenylalanine or tryptophan. Fields, in order: J gene, clone size, V gene, CDR3 protein. Size is omitted from some rows. Given values are once, few, many or a class for expanded clones.

j_call: TRBJ2-7
clone_size: -
v_call: TRBV27
cdr3_aa: CASSLSGLEQYF

j_call: TRBJ1-4
clone_size: -
v_call: TRBV5-1
cdr3_aa: CASSRGYEEKLFF

j_call: TRBJ2-1
clone_size: once
v_call: TRBV9
cdr3_aa: CASSVGASGSSSYNEQFF

j_call: TRBJ1-6
clone_size: once
v_call: TRBV10-3
cdr3_aa: CAIRGTGVNSPLHF

j_call: TRBJ1-4
clone_size: -
v_call: TRBV3-1/TRBV3-2
cdr3_aa: CASSQRDRTNEKLFF

j_call: TRBJ2-1
clone_size: once
v_call: TRBV4-2
cdr3_aa: CASSQELAGGTAFF

j_call: TRBJ1-5
clone_size: once
v_call: TRBV27
cdr3_aa: CASSTAGGWSQHF

j_call: TRBJ1-2
clone_size: once
v_call: TRBV30
cdr3_aa: CAWGGQRNNYGYTF

j_call: TRBJ2-1
clone_size: -
v_call: TRBV24-1
cdr3_aa: CATSDFPRTSGYNEQFF

j_call: TRBJ2-5
clone_size: -
v_call: TRBV29-1
cdr3_aa: CSVKHGRLEKTQYF

j_call: TRBJ2-1
clone_size: -
v_call: TRBV5-1
cdr3_aa: CASSYLLRSSYNEQFF

j_call: TRBJ1-1
clone_size: -
v_call: TRBV11-2
cdr3_aa: CASSEDRVLTFF

j_call: TRBJ1-1
clone_size: -
v_call: TRBV28
cdr3_aa: CASSRGGGTEAFF

j_call: TRBJ2-7
clone_size: -
v_call: TRBV10-1
cdr3_aa: CASKMMGNPYEQYF

j_call: TRBJ1-1
clone_size: -
v_call: TRBV29-1
cdr3_aa: CSAGGKGNTEAFF

j_call: TRBJ2-7
clone_size: few
v_call: TRBV7-9
cdr3_aa: CASSQTRGTNEQYF

j_call: TRBJ2-7
clone_size: -
v_call: TRBV4-2
cdr3_aa: CASSQALGTSGTYEQYF

j_call: TRBJ2-7
clone_size: -
v_call: TRBV7-2
cdr3_aa: CASGEGLAGGYEQYF

j_call: TRBJ1-2
clone_size: once
v_call: TRBV28
cdr3_aa: CATPGPGGYGYTF

j_call: TRBJ2-1
clone_size: -
v_call: TRBV19
cdr3_aa: CASRLGSYNEQFF

j_call: TRBJ2-5
clone_size: -
v_call: TRBV19
cdr3_aa: CASSISPRGETQYF

j_call: TRBJ2-7
clone_size: -
v_call: TRBV6-6
cdr3_aa: CASSYPSTSYEQYF

j_call: TRBJ2-1
clone_size: once
v_call: TRBV12-3/TRBV12-4
cdr3_aa: CASSLRGNEQFF

j_call: TRBJ1-3
clone_size: -
v_call: TRBV10-3
cdr3_aa: CAISRTAPNLGNTIYF

j_call: TRBJ2-1
clone_size: -
v_call: TRBV25-1
cdr3_aa: CASSESRLPRGDEQFF

j_call: TRBJ1-1
clone_size: -
v_call: TRBV12-3/TRBV12-4
cdr3_aa: CASSLVGSTEAFF

j_call: TRBJ2-2
clone_size: -
v_call: TRBV7-2
cdr3_aa: CASREVLNTGELFF

j_call: TRBJ1-4
clone_size: -
v_call: TRBV5-8
cdr3_aa: CASRPRALNEKLFF

j_call: TRBJ1-4
clone_size: -
v_call: TRBV3-1/TRBV3-2
cdr3_aa: CASSRAGQGNEKLFF

j_call: TRBJ1-2
clone_size: -
v_call: TRBV7-9
cdr3_aa: CARDRLNGVNYGYTF

j_call: TRBJ2-1
clone_size: -
v_call: TRBV14
cdr3_aa: CASSQDISGPTSYNEQFF

j_call: TRBJ2-7
clone_size: -
v_call: TRBV14
cdr3_aa: CASSQGTVVEQYF

j_call: TRBJ2-3
clone_size: -
v_call: TRBV7-7
cdr3_aa: CASSGGLAGGDTQYF

j_call: TRBJ1-1
clone_size: -
v_call: TRBV19
cdr3_aa: CASSIPGNTEAFF

j_call: TRBJ2-1
clone_size: -
v_call: TRBV2
cdr3_aa: CASTPWGPNNEQFF

j_call: TRBJ2-3
clone_size: -
v_call: TRBV28
cdr3_aa: CASSLWGAGVVVPDTQYF

j_call: TRBJ1-5
clone_size: -
v_call: TRBV18
cdr3_aa: CASSPGDRSSQPQHF

j_call: TRBJ1-6
clone_size: once
v_call: TRBV6-5
cdr3_aa: CASRRTGLNNSPLHF

j_call: TRBJ2-7
clone_size: -
v_call: TRBV19
cdr3_aa: CAAGERNEQYF

j_call: TRBJ1-4
clone_size: -
v_call: TRBV19
cdr3_aa: CASSFKSAEKLFF

j_call: TRBJ1-2
clone_size: -
v_call: TRBV27
cdr3_aa: CASSLKMDHPNYGYTF

j_call: TRBJ1-4
clone_size: -
v_call: TRBV24-1
cdr3_aa: CATRTHRDGNEKLFF

j_call: TRBJ2-7
clone_size: -
v_call: TRBV28
cdr3_aa: CASSSSGVFSYEQYF

j_call: TRBJ2-6
clone_size: -
v_call: TRBV6-2/TRBV6-3
cdr3_aa: CASSYSAPVTRRANVLTF

j_call: TRBJ1-5
clone_size: -
v_call: TRBV28
cdr3_aa: CASSLYYGNQISNQPQHF

j_call: TRBJ2-7
clone_size: -
v_call: TRBV2
cdr3_aa: CASGGTGVIYF

j_call: TRBJ2-1
clone_size: -
v_call: TRBV10-1
cdr3_aa: CASSEAGEGNEQFF

j_call: TRBJ2-7
clone_size: -
v_call: TRBV28
cdr3_aa: CASSFFPEVYEQYF

j_call: TRBJ1-1
clone_size: once
v_call: TRBV9
cdr3_aa: CASSLGQTTEAFF

j_call: TRBJ2-1
clone_size: -
v_call: TRBV6-4
cdr3_aa: CASSVELAGVREQFF

j_call: TRBJ2-7
clone_size: -
v_call: TRBV6-1
cdr3_aa: CASSEAGQAYYEQYF

j_call: TRBJ1-1
clone_size: -
v_call: TRBV29-1
cdr3_aa: CSVEDDTGPGGTEAFF

j_call: TRBJ2-1
clone_size: -
v_call: TRBV9
cdr3_aa: CASSVASGRLGDEQFF

j_call: TRBJ1-3
clone_size: -
v_call: TRBV28
cdr3_aa: CASSRRNYSGNTIYF

j_call: TRBJ2-2
clone_size: -
v_call: TRBV7-9
cdr3_aa: CASSWGLVDTGELFF

j_call: TRBJ2-7
clone_size: -
v_call: TRBV4-1
cdr3_aa: CASSPLRGGSPYEQYF

j_call: TRBJ2-1
clone_size: -
v_call: TRBV7-2
cdr3_aa: CASSLVGGSYNEQFF

j_call: TRBJ2-1
clone_size: -
v_call: TRBV13
cdr3_aa: CASSPLLAGTLGEQFF

j_call: TRBJ1-2
clone_size: -
v_call: TRBV7-9
cdr3_aa: CASSLIQGGYGYTF